The rows below give T cell receptor beta chains drawn from one sample of a study of cytomegalovirus exposure and HLA in healthy donors. Generated by immunoSEQ multiplex PCR, the TCRdb table keeps only in-frame clones and is missing some. The table lists 150,000 to 200,000 clones, about 80% of them singletons. Sequencing input: PBMCs. The receptors were gathered from a woman aged 50 to 60 in good health and CMV-seropositive. Both conserved end residues are part of each CDR3. D genes are given only for firm matches. Clone size is not always given. Where it is, it says once, few, many or a class for expanded clones.

cdr3_aa	cdr3_nt	j_call	d_call	v_call	clone_size
CASSQADREGGYTF	TGCGCCAGCAGCCAAGCGGACAGGGAAGGAGGCTACACCTTC	TRBJ1-2	TRBD1	TRBV4-3	.
CASREGASYTDTQYF	TGTGCCAGTAGAGAGGGGGCGAGTTACACAGATACGCAGTATTTT	TRBJ2-3	TRBD1	TRBV19	.
CASSPLGGTQYF	TGTGCCAGCTCACCCTTGGGAGGTACGCAGTATTTT	TRBJ2-3	.	TRBV18	.
CARSWSQREPSKNIQYF	TGTGCCAGAAGCTGGTCCCAGCGGGAGCCGTCCAAAAACATTCAGTACTTC	TRBJ2-4	TRBD2	TRBV5-3	few
CASSLGQVYGYTF	TGTGCCAGCAGCTTAGGCCAGGTCTATGGCTACACCTTC	TRBJ1-2	.	TRBV11-2	.
CASSVRQALATEAFF	TGTGCCAGCAGCGTACGACAGGCGTTGGCCACTGAAGCTTTCTTT	TRBJ1-1	.	TRBV7-8	.
CASSVGDRGSYEQYF	TGTGCCAGCAGCGTAGGGGACAGGGGCTCCTACGAGCAGTACTTC	TRBJ2-7	TRBD1	TRBV9	.
CASWGVMDNEQFF	TGTGCCAGCTGGGGGGTGATGGACAATGAGCAGTTCTTC	TRBJ2-1	.	TRBV11-2	.
CASSSPQETQYF	TGTGCCAGCAGTAGCCCCCAAGAGACCCAGTACTTC	TRBJ2-5	.	TRBV6-5	.
CASSITGSYEAFF	TGTGCCAGCAGCATTACAGGGTCCTATGAAGCTTTCTTT	TRBJ1-1	.	TRBV7-9	.